A single sample is the source of the 22 T cell receptor beta chains below, sequenced in a study of response to subunit inactivated influenza vaccine. TCRdb used MiXCR to reprocess the RT-PCR reads, holding one entry per CDR3 protein. The top ten clones hold about an eighth of a sample with 150,000 to 200,000 distinct CDR3 sequences, about a tenth of them seen once. The source was non-naive T cells sorted from PBMCs, collected more than 35 days after vaccination. These receptor sequences come from a man aged 50 to 59 who received an inactivated influenza vaccine.

This clonotype occurred many times. The chain combines TRBV4-3 with TRBJ2-2, with 10 bases matching TRBD2. The ends lost 1 base at V and 3 bases at J; junction bases unmatched: 2. The CDR3 length is 16 residues. Looked up from germline, CDR1 is LGHNA and CDR2 is YSLEER. The CDR3 sequence: CASSQGAGGDTGELFF. CDR3 sequence (DNA): TGCGCCAGCAGCCAAGGAGCGGGAGGGGACACCGGGGAGCTGTTTTTT.

In this sample, this clonotype is medium-sized. The CDR3: CSVEIGYEQYF. CDR3 coding DNA: TGCAGCGTTGAAATAGGCTACGAGCAGTACTTC. The chain links TRBV29-1 to TRBJ2-7; unclear D gene. The germline V and J ends were trimmed by 2 bases and 3 bases, with 5 bases remaining between them. The CDR3 length is 11 residues. Germline lookup yields CDR1 SQVTM and CDR2 ANQGSEA.

This clonotype showed up just a few times. The CDR3: CSARDPNSGNTIYF. DNA of the CDR3: TGCAGTGCTAGAGACCCCAACTCTGGAAACACCATATATTTT. V is TRBV20-1 and J is TRBJ1-3; D not certain. Germline V gene lookup returns CDR1 DFQATT and CDR2 SNEGSKA (reference sequence). The CDR3 loop spans 14 amino acids. Trimming shortened V by 0 bases and J by 0 bases, and 6 bases separated the two germline ends.

Ten or more counts support this clonotype. The rearrangement uses TRBV4-3 and TRBJ2-7; TRBD1 matches at 9 bases. Germline assignment: CDR1 LGHNA and CDR2 YSLEER. This CDR3 comprises 15 residues. After removal of 3 bases from V and 4 bases from J, the junction contained 7 bases not matched to a gene. CDR3 bases: TGCGCCAGCAGCCAGGGTCACAGGGGGCCTTACGAGCAGTACTTC. The encoded protein is CASSQGHRGPYEQYF.

The genes are TRBV20-1 and TRBJ2-1, with no clear D. Between the trimmed V and J ends, which lost 5 bases and 0 bases, there was a span of 5 bases. The CDR3 spans 12 residues. From germline, CDR1 is DFQATT and CDR2 SNEGSKA (reference sequence). The CDR3 here is CSARTSYNEQFF. CDR3 nucleotides: TGCAGTGCTCGTACCTCCTACAATGAGCAGTTCTTC.

This clonotype was counted many times. The chain uses TRBV20-1 and TRBJ2-7, with 7 bases fitting TRBD2. Trimming removed 6 bases from V and 4 bases from J; junction bases left unmatched: 15. This CDR3 is 15 amino acids long. Germline V gene data show CDR1 as DFQATT and CDR2 as SNEGSKA (reference sequence). The CDR3 DNA reads as TGCAGTGCCTCCCCTGGACTAGTCAAGGGGTACGAGCAGTACTTC. Translated: CSASPGLVKGYEQYF.

The chain uses TRBV20-1 and TRBJ2-3; 8 bases fit TRBD2. The CDR3 runs to 14 residues. V was clipped by 0 bases and J by 3 bases; unmatched bases: 2. In germline, CDR1 is DFQATT, CDR2 SNEGSKA (reference sequence). This CDR3 is CSARDGRGTDTQYF. CDR3 DNA: TGCAGTGCTAGAGACGGGAGGGGGACAGATACGCAGTATTTT.

This clonotype was counted a few times. V and J are TRBV20-1 and TRBJ1-4; TRBD1 might be the D (6 bases). Trimming took off 6 bases at V and 7 bases at J, with 21 bases between the two ends. The germline V gene has CDR1 DFQATT and CDR2 SNEGSKA (reference sequence). The CDR3 contains 15 residues. In DNA form, the CDR3 reads TGCAGTGCCCCCCCTGGGGGGCGTGAGAGTGAAAAACTGTTTTTT. The encoded protein is CSAPPGGRESEKLFF.

There are many counts of this clonotype. V and J are TRBV7-2 and TRBJ2-6; tentative D call: TRBD2 (6 bases). This CDR3 is built from 17 residues. CDR1 is SGHTA and CDR2 is FQGNSA in the germline V gene. V lost 2 bases to trimming and J lost 4 bases, with 15 bases between them. In DNA form, the CDR3 reads TGTGCCAGCAGCTTATCTGGGGGGTTTAGCGGGGCCAACGTCCTGACTTTC. The encoded protein is CASSLSGGFSGANVLTF.

The chain is built from TRBV19 and TRBJ2-1; 7 bases match TRBD2. The CDR3 consists of 17 residues. V trimming: 3 bases; J trimming: 3 bases; junction bases outside the gene matches: 11. Germline CDR1 LNHDA, CDR2 SQIVND (reference sequence). This CDR3 is CASSMDVASGFYNEQFF. The CDR3 DNA reads as TGTGCCAGTAGTATGGACGTGGCTAGCGGTTTCTACAATGAGCAGTTCTTC.

Notes on this clonotype: This may arise from a read error, as a much more abundant clone is one base away. The rearrangement uses TRBV20-1 and TRBJ1-2; TRBD1 aligns across 9 bases. The CDR3 contains 18 residues. The germline CDR1 and CDR2 sequences are DFQATT and SNEGSKA (reference sequence). The CDR3 region is CSAASIKGTGTGRYGYAF. The CDR3, as DNA: TGCAGTGCTGCCAGTATAAAGGGCACCGGGACAGGGCGGTATGGCTACGCCTTC.

This sequence joins TRBV3-1 and TRBJ2-5; D could derive from TRBD1 or TRBD2 (6 bases each). This CDR3 contains 16 residues. V gave up 2 bases and J gave up 5 bases, with 18 bases separating them. The V gene's germline CDR1 is LGHDT and CDR2 YNNKEL (reference sequence). CDR3 bases: TGTGCCAGCAGCCAAAGCCCTCCCGGAGGGGGTGAGACCCAGTACTTC. It encodes CASSQSPPGGGETQYF.

The chain carries TRBV15 and TRBJ2-3; the D gene is possibly TRBD2 (6 bases). Germline lookup yields CDR1 LNHNV and CDR2 YYDKDF (reference sequence). This CDR3 is built from 15 residues. Trimming shortened V by 1 base and J by 4 bases, and 12 bases separated the two germline ends. CDR3 sequence: CATSRVGGEADTQYF. For the CDR3, the DNA is TGTGCCACCAGCAGAGTGGGGGGTGAGGCAGATACGCAGTATTTT.

In its sample, this clonotype was seen a few times. The chain carries TRBV7-8 and TRBJ2-1, with 8 nucleotides matching TRBD2. CDR1 and CDR2 (germline): SGHVS, FQNEAQ. The CDR3 extends over 18 amino acids. V was pared by 4 bases and J by 5 bases, with 16 bases of the junction left unmatched. The CDR3 here is CASSSGKLAGKVDNEQFF. CDR3 DNA sequence: TGTGCCAGCAGCTCCGGGAAGTTAGCGGGAAAGGTTGACAATGAGCAGTTCTTC.

This clonotype was counted only a few times. The chain is built from TRBV6-5 and TRBJ2-4; tentatively, D is TRBD1 (5 bases). Germline CDR1 MNHEY, CDR2 SVGAGI. With 2 bases removed from V and 0 bases from J, the gap between germline ends came to 17 bases. The CDR3 contains 18 residues. The DNA for the CDR3 is TGTGCCAGCAGTTACCTCCCCCGACAGTACCTAGCCAAAAACATTCAGTACTTC. Protein product: CASSYLPRQYLAKNIQYF.

Many counts were recorded for this clonotype. The V gene is TRBV11-2, the J gene TRBJ2-5; unclear D gene. Per the germline V gene, CDR1 is SGHAT and CDR2 is FQNNGV. The ends were cut back, 1 base at V and 5 bases at J, with 8 bases in the middle. The CDR3 spans 13 residues. CDR3 DNA: TGTGCCAGCAGCTTAGGATTGTATGAGACCCAGTACTTC. Protein product: CASSLGLYETQYF.

This clonotype came up a few times. The CDR3 spells CASSRRVTGGETQYF. The CDR3 nucleotides are TGTGCCAGCAGTCGCCGGGTTACAGGGGGAGAGACCCAGTACTTC. The chain is built from TRBV7-2 and TRBJ2-5; 8 nucleotides align to TRBD1. Germline V lookup: CDR1 SGHTA, CDR2 FQGNSA. CDR3 length equals 15 residues. V shed 6 bases, J shed 4 bases, and the junction held 10 bases outside the gene matches.

This clonotype has ten or more counts. The CDR3 DNA reads TGTGCGCTGAGTGGGGTGAACACCGGGGAGCTGTTTTTT. This sequence encodes CALSGVNTGELFF. The gene calls are TRBV6-2 or TRBV6-3 and TRBJ2-2, with D uncertain. The CDR3 contains 13 residues. Per germline, CDR1 MNHEY and CDR2 SVGEGT.

V is TRBV4-3 and J is TRBJ2-5; D is ambiguous. CDR3 length: 15 residues. The germline gives CDR1 LGHNA, CDR2 YSLEER. Trimming left V 1 base short and J 1 base short, with 10 bases between. CDR3 coding DNA: TGCGCCAGCAGCCAAGCATTCTCAGGCCAAGAGACCCAGTACTTC. Its protein is CASSQAFSGQETQYF.

Many counts were recorded for this clonotype. This sequence joins TRBV29-1 and TRBJ2-1; D is possibly TRBD1 or TRBD2 (5 bases each). Trimming shortened V by 6 bases and J by 4 bases, and 7 bases separated the two germline ends. This CDR3 region has 11 residues. CDR1 and CDR2 from the germline V gene are SQVTM and ANQGSEA. This CDR3 is CSVGVYNEQFF. CDR3 coding DNA: TGCAGCGTGGGGGTATACAATGAGCAGTTCTTC.

There are a few counts of this clonotype. This chain connects TRBV6-5 to TRBJ2-3, with TRBD1 as a possible D gene (7 bases). This CDR3 has 14 residues. The germline gives CDR1 MNHEY, CDR2 SVGAGI. V lost 4 bases and J lost 11, with 19 bases in between. This CDR3 reads CASSSRLGGQRQYF. The CDR3 DNA sequence: TGTGCCAGCAGTTCACGCCTGGGGGGACAGCGGCAGTATTTT.

This clonotype was counted a few times. The chain recombines TRBV4-3 with TRBJ2-2; 7 bases map to TRBD2. The CDR3 runs 17 residues. Germline-derived CDR1 and CDR2 are LGHNA and YSLEER. With V trimmed by 0 bases and J by 5 bases, 9 bases remained unmatched. CDR3 sequence reads: CASSQDWRGRRTGELFF. The CDR3 DNA is TGCGCCAGCAGCCAAGATTGGCGCGGGAGAAGAACCGGGGAGCTGTTTTTT.